These 8 T cell receptor beta chains originate from one sample sequenced in a study of STAT3 mutations in large granular lymphocyte leukemia. Study-wide findings and caveats: In T-cell large granular lymphocyte leukemia, about half of patients showed multiple immunodominant subclonotypes.

Sequenced by immunoSEQ multiplex PCR; TCRdb stores in-frame clones only, minus some. The sample holds some 25,000 clones, about 94% seen once. For these receptors, no antigen is known. The material sequenced was peripheral blood mononuclear cells. All receptors derive from a man between 40 and 49 years old with T-cell large granular lymphocyte leukemia. Some clones in this sample may be carry-over from other donors' samples.

The count of this clone is one. J is TRBJ2-1 and V is TRBV19; 10 bases are a match to TRBD1. This CDR3 has 13 amino acids. J lost 9 bases, V lost 5 bases, and 4 bases had no gene match. CDR1 LNHDA and CDR2 SQIVND come from the germline V gene (reference sequence). CDR3: CASSVGQGIEQFF. Here the CDR3 DNA reads TGTGCCAGTAGTGTGGGACAGGGGATTGAGCAGTTCTTC.

V is TRBV15 and J is TRBJ1-2; 8 bases align to TRBD1. V lost 3 bases, J lost 5 bases, and 8 bases stayed unmatched. This CDR3 has 15 residues. Germline assignment: CDR1 LNHNV and CDR2 YYDKDF (reference sequence). CDR3 nucleotides: TGTGCCACCAGCAGTAAGGACAGGGTTGGGTATGGCTACACCTTC. Amino acid sequence: CATSSKDRVGYGYTF.

The chain links TRBV18 to TRBJ2-5, with D maybe TRBD1 (6 bases). V gave up 0 bases and J gave up 2 bases, with 10 bases separating them. Germline V gene data show CDR1 as KGHSH and CDR2 as LQKENI. CDR3 size: 15 residues. CDR3 region: CASSPPGTFQETQYF. CDR3 nucleotides: TGTGCCAGCTCACCACCCGGGACATTTCAAGAGACCCAGTACTTC.

V is TRBV7-2 and J is TRBJ1-6; D ambiguous. CDR3 size: 15 residues. Germline-derived CDR1 and CDR2 are SGHTA and FQGNSA. V was clipped by 1 base and J by 4 bases, with 8 bases between them. This CDR3 is CASSLVDGYNSPLHF. The CDR3 DNA sequence: TGTGCCAGCAGCTTAGTTGACGGTTATAATTCACCCCTCCACTTT.

The J gene is TRBJ1-2, the V gene TRBV5-4; no definite D call. The CDR3 runs 15 residues. V was pared by 3 bases and J by 4 bases, with 16 bases between. CDR1 is SGHNT, CDR2 YYREEE, per germline (reference sequence). The CDR3 nucleotides are TGTGCCAGCAGCTCCCTTGGGGTCATAGGCTATGGCTACACCTTC. It encodes CASSSLGVIGYGYTF. Together with reference TRBV5-4 and TRBJ1-2, the CDR3 gives the full variable domain: ETGVTQSPTHLIKTRGQQVTLRCSSQSGHNTVSWYQQALGQGPQFIFQYYREEENGRGNFPPRFSGLQFPNYSSELNVNALELDDSALYLCASSSLGVIGYGYTFGSGTRLTVV.

J is TRBJ2-7 and V is TRBV18; D is perhaps TRBD1 (6 bases). The CDR3 covers 14 residues. The germline gives CDR1 KGHSH, CDR2 LQKENI. Trimming cost V 4 bases and J 5 bases, with 15 bases left between them. Here the CDR3 reads CASSLSDSRHEQYF. CDR3 DNA: TGTGCCAGCTCACTTTCGGACAGTCGCCACGAGCAGTACTTC.

This clone was seen once. The rearrangement links TRBV30 to TRBJ1-2; D is uncertain. The V and J ends lost 6 bases and 8 bases respectively, with 13 bases between them. This CDR3 has 11 amino acids. Germline V gene data show CDR1 as GTSNPN and CDR2 as SVGIG (reference sequence). The CDR3 here is CACSSAGGYTF. The CDR3 DNA reads TGTGCCTGCTCCTCGGCGGGAGGCTACACCTTC.

The chain is built from TRBV5-1 and TRBJ1-1; the match to TRBD1 covers 12 bases. The CDR3 is 16 residues long. Germline lookup yields CDR1 SGHRS and CDR2 YFSETQ. V lost 4 bases, J lost 4 bases, and 8 bases stayed unmatched. DNA of the CDR3: TGCGCCAGCAGCCCAGCCGGGACAGGGGGCGGCACTGAAGCTTTCTTT. This sequence encodes CASSPAGTGGGTEAFF.